This TCR beta chain was identified in a study of T cell responses to AZD1222 COVID-19 vaccine. Study-level information: Pooled together were second doses at about 4 or about 12 weeks.

Overall study results and limits: The donor cohort was predominantly white British with a female majority, and clonal diversity may have been underestimated. Nearly half of spike-specific TCRs reportedly target unmutated variant regions.

Only in-frame clones appear in the TCRdb table, and some are missing; sequencing was by immunoSEQ multiplex PCR. The data hold over 120,000 clones, with around 89% observed a single time. There are 14 residues in the CDR3. Trimming shortened V by 1 base and J by 1 base, and 6 bases separated the two germline ends. Per germline, CDR1 LGHDT and CDR2 YNNKEL (reference sequence). Note on this clone: Its antigen is not known.

The TCR was taken from an adult in good health. The material sequenced was peripheral blood, taken on day 0 of AZD1222 vaccination. The chain recombines TRBV3-1 (or the pseudogene TRBV3-2) with TRBJ2-3, with unresolved D. As DNA, the CDR3 is TGTGCCAGCAGCCAAGTTCCGGGCACAGATACGCAGTATTTT. Protein sequence: CASSQVPGTDTQYF.